This T cell receptor (beta chain) was captured in a study of T cells expressing NK-cell markers. Study-level information: The TCR beta repertoires were obtained from sorted CD3+CD56+NKG2C+, CD3+CD56+NKG2C- and CD3+CD56-NKG2C+ T cells. HCMV seropositivity characterized most of the eight sequenced donors, and seronegativity one. General study findings and limits: For about six donors, the dominant NKG2C+ clonotypes made up about 1.0-7.0% of their CD8+ T cells.

Notes on this clonotype: The antigen is unknown.

cDNA encoding TCR beta was synthesized via 5'RACE template switching incorporating UMIs. TCRdb reanalyzed the 5' RACE reads and collapses them to one entry per CDR3 protein, without DNA. This sample's table has about 260,000 distinct CDR3 sequences. CDR3 length: 15 amino acids. Germline V CDR1 and CDR2: MNHEY, SMNVEV (reference sequence). The sequenced sample consisted of blood T cells: a sorted CD56 or NKG2C T cell subset, CD4+ or CD8+ T cells, or bulk PBMC T cells (not recorded which). The receptor's source is a man aged 18 to 29 in good health. V is TRBV27 and J is TRBJ2-1. The CDR3 sequence is CASSLPGPTYNEQFF.